This is a list of T cell receptor beta chains from one sample in a study of blood T cell repertoires in COVID-19. Generated by immunoSEQ multiplex PCR, the TCRdb table keeps only in-frame clones and is missing some. The table lists over 200,000 clones, 80% of them singletons. The sequenced sample consisted of peripheral blood. The receptors were gathered from a human donor in a cohort sampled during active COVID-19. CDR3s include the opening cysteine and the closing phenylalanine or tryptophan. D genes are given only for firm matches. Rows give clone size only sometimes, using once, few, many, or a class for an expanded clone.

>TRBV5-6|TRBJ2-7|-|-
CASSLRGLKGNEQYF
TGTGCCAGCAGCTTGAGGGGCCTGAAGGGGAACGAGCAGTACTTC
>TRBV6-1|TRBJ2-1|-|-
CASSAPAKEEAGTYNEQFF
TGTGCCAGCAGTGCGCCCGCCAAAGAAGAGGCGGGTACCTACAATGAGCAGTTCTTC
>TRBV27|TRBJ2-4|once|-
CASSLVARSNIQYF
TGTGCCAGCAGTTTAGTGGCAAGATCAAACATTCAGTACTTC
>TRBV7-8|TRBJ1-4|-|TRBD1
CASSTPTGPVSREKLFF
TGTGCCAGCAGCACCCCGACAGGGCCCGTTAGTAGGGAAAAACTGTTTTTT
>TRBV6-5|TRBJ1-5|-|TRBD1
CASGTGLNQPQHF
TGTGCCAGCGGGACAGGGCTCAATCAGCCCCAGCATTTT
>TRBV6-5|TRBJ2-7|-|TRBD1
CASKNRQGRSYEQYF
TGTGCCAGCAAGAACCGACAGGGGAGGTCCTACGAGCAGTACTTC
>TRBV4-2|TRBJ1-3|once|-
CASSQGSTGGSGNTIYF
TGTGCCAGCAGCCAAGGGTCGACAGGAGGCTCTGGAAACACCATATATTTT
>TRBV27|TRBJ2-7|-|TRBD1
CASSWQGEWEQYF
TGTGCCAGCAGTTGGCAGGGGGAGTGGGAGCAGTACTTC
>TRBV3-1/TRBV3-2|TRBJ1-2|-|-
CASSRGGNYGYTF
TGTGCCAGCAGCCGTGGAGGGAACTATGGCTACACCTTC
>TRBV5-1|TRBJ1-1|-|TRBD1
CASSPKTGTGTEAFF
TGCGCCAGCAGCCCGAAGACAGGGACTGGCACTGAAGCTTTCTTT
>TRBV30|TRBJ1-5|-|TRBD1
CAWSSPLMTGKGNQPQHF
TGTGCCTGGAGCTCCCCTCTTATGACAGGGAAGGGCAATCAGCCCCAGCATTTT
>TRBV10-3|TRBJ2-7|once|-
CAISDLMGGSSYEQYF
TGTGCCATCAGTGACCTGATGGGCGGGTCCTCCTACGAGCAGTACTTC
>TRBV7-6|TRBJ1-2|few|TRBD1
CASSLAAGTGGGYTF
TGTGCCAGCAGCTTAGCGGCCGGGACAGGAGGTGGCTACACCTTC
>TRBV9|TRBJ1-2|few|TRBD1
CASSTPGQGQFNYGYTF
TGTGCCAGCAGCACTCCGGGACAGGGACAATTTAACTATGGCTACACCTTC
>TRBV18|TRBJ2-7|-|-
CASSPYQGPYEQYF
TGTGCCAGCTCACCATATCAGGGGCCCTACGAGCAGTACTTC
>TRBV4-1|TRBJ2-4|-|TRBD1
CASSQMDRVDAKNIQYF
TGCGCCAGCAGCCAGATGGACAGGGTCGATGCCAAAAACATTCAGTACTTC
>TRBV30|TRBJ1-5|-|-
CAWSVGQGYQPQHF
TGTGCCTGGAGTGTAGGGCAGGGTTATCAGCCCCAGCATTTT
>TRBV29-1|TRBJ2-3|-|-
CSVEDWTWGTDTQYF
TGCAGCGTTGAAGATTGGACTTGGGGCACAGATACGCAGTATTTT
>TRBV30|TRBJ2-2|-|-
CAWRRRGGTGELFF
TGTGCCTGGAGGCGCAGGGGCGGGACCGGGGAGCTGTTTTTT
>TRBV9|TRBJ1-5|few|-
CASSPGESNQPQHF
TGTGCCAGCAGCCCAGGGGAAAGCAATCAGCCCCAGCATTTT
>TRBV4-3|TRBJ2-7|-|TRBD1
CASSHAGTGETYEQYF
TGCGCCAGCAGCCATGCCGGGACAGGAGAAACCTACGAGCAGTACTTC
>TRBV2|TRBJ2-7|few|-
CASTLAYEQYF
TGTGCCAGCACCCTAGCCTACGAGCAGTACTTC
>TRBV29-1|TRBJ2-1|-|TRBD2
CSVERLAGGLLNEQFF
TGCAGCGTTGAAAGACTAGCGGGAGGGCTCTTAAATGAGCAGTTCTTC
>TRBV5-6|TRBJ1-2|-|TRBD1
CASSPDRVDGYTF
TGTGCCAGCAGCCCCGACAGGGTGGATGGCTACACCTTC
>TRBV5-1|TRBJ2-3|-|-
CASSLGASEGTQYF
TGCGCCAGCAGCTTGGGTGCTAGCGAGGGTACGCAGTATTTT
>TRBV25-1|TRBJ2-7|-|-
CASSEGGRYEQYF
TGTGCCAGCAGCGAGGGGGGGCGTTACGAGCAGTACTTC
>TRBV7-8|TRBJ1-4|-|TRBD1
CASSSQTGANEKLFF
TGTGCCAGCAGCTCTCAGACAGGGGCGAATGAAAAACTGTTTTTT
>TRBV18|TRBJ2-1|-|TRBD2
CASSPPGLAGDNEQFF
TGTGCCAGCTCACCACCAGGACTAGCGGGGGACAATGAGCAGTTCTTC
>TRBV5-1|TRBJ2-3|once|-
CASSLAPPGRADTQYF
TGCGCCAGCAGCTTGGCACCCCCCGGGAGAGCAGATACGCAGTATTTT
>TRBV9|TRBJ2-7|-|TRBD2
CASSGGLAGVEQYF
TGTGCCAGCAGCGGGGGACTAGCGGGAGTCGAGCAGTACTTC
>TRBV25-1|TRBJ1-4|-|-
CASSRPGHANEKLFF
TGTGCCAGCAGTAGACCGGGACATGCGAATGAAAAACTGTTTTTT
>TRBV5-1|TRBJ2-1|-|TRBD2
CASSIGTSGYSEQFF
TGCGCCAGCAGCATCGGGACTAGCGGGTACAGTGAGCAGTTCTTC
>TRBV7-6|TRBJ2-7|few|TRBD2
CASSPLRSGIYEQYF
TGTGCCAGCAGCCCACTCCGCAGCGGGATCTACGAGCAGTACTTC
>TRBV11-2|TRBJ2-7|-|TRBD2
CASSLGFPGLAADYEQYF
TGTGCCAGCAGCTTAGGGTTTCCGGGACTAGCGGCGGACTACGAGCAGTACTTC
>TRBV27|TRBJ2-3|once|TRBD2
CASSTQGLAEADTQYF
TGTGCCAGCAGTACCCAGGGACTAGCGGAGGCAGATACGCAGTATTTT
>TRBV6-1|TRBJ2-5|-|TRBD2
CASSEALTGTSGRAGQETQYF
TGTGCCAGCAGTGAAGCGCTCACCGGGACTAGCGGGAGGGCAGGCCAAGAGACCCAGTACTTC
>TRBV27|TRBJ2-2|once|TRBD1
CASRVQGAPPRELFF
TGTGCCAGCAGGGTACAGGGGGCGCCGCCCCGGGAGCTGTTTTTT
>TRBV28|TRBJ1-2|-|-
CASSLGRPNYGYTF
TGTGCCAGCAGTTTGGGGCGGCCTAACTATGGCTACACCTTC
>TRBV7-3|TRBJ1-6|few|-
CASSSQGRGSPLHF
TGTGCCAGCAGCTCACAGGGCAGGGGTTCACCCCTCCACTTT
>TRBV4-3|TRBJ2-7|-|-
CASSQDEVGAYEQYF
TGCGCCAGCAGCCAAGATGAGGTCGGAGCCTACGAGCAGTACTTC
>TRBV7-2|TRBJ2-6|-|-
CASRRDSTGANVLTF
TGTGCCAGCAGACGTGACAGTACTGGGGCCAACGTCCTGACTTTC
>TRBV27|TRBJ2-7|medium-sized|-
CASSPRDGGDEQYF
TGTGCCAGCAGTCCCCGGGACGGGGGTGACGAGCAGTACTTC
>TRBV2|TRBJ1-5|-|-
CASSKRTDSNQPQHF
TGTGCCAGCAGCAAGAGGACAGATAGCAATCAGCCCCAGCATTTT
>TRBV28|TRBJ1-1|-|TRBD1
CASRPATGGITEAFF
TGTGCCAGCAGGCCCGCCACAGGGGGGATTACTGAAGCTTTCTTT
>TRBV6-5|TRBJ2-7|-|TRBD2
CASSYSFREGREQYF
TGTGCCAGCAGTTACTCTTTTCGGGAGGGCCGCGAGCAGTACTTC
>TRBV7-9|TRBJ2-7|-|-
CASSQRTRAHYEQYF
TGTGCCAGCAGCCAGAGGACCAGGGCCCACTACGAGCAGTACTTC
>TRBV10-3|TRBJ1-4|-|TRBD1
CAISAQGGINEKLFF
TGTGCCATCAGTGCACAGGGGGGGATTAATGAAAAACTGTTTTTT
>TRBV7-9|TRBJ2-4|-|-
CASSLPLVGAQGIQYF
TGTGCCAGCAGCTTACCGCTTGTGGGGGCCCAGGGCATTCAGTACTTC
>TRBV4-1|TRBJ2-7|-|TRBD2
CASSQAGPGGSYEQYF
TGCGCCAGCAGCCAAGCGGGGCCGGGAGGTTCCTACGAGCAGTACTTC
>TRBV30|TRBJ2-7|-|-
CAWSPGFYSYEQYF
TGTGCCTGGAGCCCGGGATTCTACTCCTACGAGCAGTACTTC
>TRBV28|TRBJ1-4|-|TRBD1
CASSLGQGGEKLFF
TGTGCCAGCAGTTTGGGACAGGGGGGTGAAAAACTGTTTTTT
>TRBV2|TRBJ1-5|-|TRBD1
CASRGDSHQPQHF
TGTGCCAGCAGAGGGGACAGCCATCAGCCCCAGCATTTT
>TRBV2|TRBJ2-7|few|TRBD1
CASKRDRGSYEQYF
TGTGCCAGCAAAAGGGACAGGGGTTCCTACGAGCAGTACTTC
>TRBV6-5|TRBJ2-1|-|TRBD2
CASSTGLAGGGEQFF
TGTGCCAGCAGTACCGGACTAGCGGGAGGGGGTGAGCAGTTCTTC
>TRBV7-2|TRBJ2-2|-|TRBD2
CASSLQRGSTGELFF
TGTGCCAGCAGCTTACAGCGGGGAAGTACCGGGGAGCTGTTTTTT
>TRBV7-2|TRBJ2-1|-|TRBD2
CASSSWPLAGESNEQFF
TGTGCCAGCAGCTCGTGGCCGCTAGCGGGAGAGTCCAATGAGCAGTTCTTC
>TRBV5-4|TRBJ1-1|-|TRBD1
CASSLPGGVNTEAFF
TGTGCCAGCAGCTTGCCAGGGGGAGTGAACACTGAAGCTTTCTTT